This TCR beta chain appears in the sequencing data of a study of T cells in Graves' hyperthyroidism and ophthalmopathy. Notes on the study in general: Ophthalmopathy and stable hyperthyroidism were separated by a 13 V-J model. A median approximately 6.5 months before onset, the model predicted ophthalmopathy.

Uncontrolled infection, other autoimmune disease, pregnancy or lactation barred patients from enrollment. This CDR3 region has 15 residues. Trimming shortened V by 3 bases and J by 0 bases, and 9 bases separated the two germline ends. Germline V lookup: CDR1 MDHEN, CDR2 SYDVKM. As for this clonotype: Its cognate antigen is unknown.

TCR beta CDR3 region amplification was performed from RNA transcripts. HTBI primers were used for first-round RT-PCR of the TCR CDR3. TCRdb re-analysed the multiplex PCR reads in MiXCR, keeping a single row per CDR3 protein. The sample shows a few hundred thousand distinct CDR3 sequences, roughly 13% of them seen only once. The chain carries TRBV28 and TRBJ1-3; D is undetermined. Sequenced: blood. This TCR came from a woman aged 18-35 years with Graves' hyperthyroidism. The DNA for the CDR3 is TGTGCCAGCAGTTTCGGGGAATACTCTGGAAACACCATATATTTT. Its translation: CASSFGEYSGNTIYF.